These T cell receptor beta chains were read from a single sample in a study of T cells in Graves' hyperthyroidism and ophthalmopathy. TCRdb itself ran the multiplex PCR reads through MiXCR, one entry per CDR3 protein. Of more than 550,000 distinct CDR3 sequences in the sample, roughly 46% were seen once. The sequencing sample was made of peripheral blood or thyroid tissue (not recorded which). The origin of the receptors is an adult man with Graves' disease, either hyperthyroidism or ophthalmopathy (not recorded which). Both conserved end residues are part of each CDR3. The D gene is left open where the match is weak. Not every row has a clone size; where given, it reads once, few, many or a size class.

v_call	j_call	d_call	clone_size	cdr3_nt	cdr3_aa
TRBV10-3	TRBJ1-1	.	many	TGTGCCATCAGTGTGGCTAACACTGAAGCTTTCTTT	CAISVANTEAFF
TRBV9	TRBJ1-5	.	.	TGTGCCAGCAGCAGTAAACAGGGTAGGAGCAATCAGCCCCAGCATTTT	CASSSKQGRSNQPQHF
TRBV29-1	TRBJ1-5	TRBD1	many	TGCAGCGTTGGGGACAGGGCTGATCAGCCCCAGCATTTT	CSVGDRADQPQHF
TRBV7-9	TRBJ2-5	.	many	TGTGCCAGCAGCTTAGTTGCCGCGGTTGAGCAAGAGACCCAGTACTTC	CASSLVAAVEQETQYF
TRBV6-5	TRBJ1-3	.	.	TGTGCCAGCAGTCGGGACATCTCTGGAAACACCATATATTTT	CASSRDISGNTIYF
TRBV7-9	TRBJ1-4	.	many	TGTGCCAGCAGCTTAGTTCAGCGTAATGAAAAACTGTTTTTT	CASSLVQRNEKLFF
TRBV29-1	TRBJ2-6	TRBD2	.	TGCAGCGCCGGCGGGAGGGCCGCTGGGGCCAACGTCCTGACTTTC	CSAGGRAAGANVLTF
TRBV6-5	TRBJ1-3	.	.	TGTGCCAGCAGCCTAAAAACTGGAAACACCATATATTTT	CASSLKTGNTIYF
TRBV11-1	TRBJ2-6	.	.	TGTGCCAGCAGCCTCCAATTCTCTGGGGCCAACGTCCTGACTTTC	CASSLQFSGANVLTF
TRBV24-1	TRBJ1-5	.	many	TGTGCCACCAGTGATCTTGACAGCAATCAGCCCCAGCATTTT	CATSDLDSNQPQHF
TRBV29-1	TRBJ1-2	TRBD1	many	TGCAGCGTTGTTTCCGCTCCGGGACAGGGAGACTATGGCTACACCTTC	CSVVSAPGQGDYGYTF
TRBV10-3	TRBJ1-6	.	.	TGTGCCATCAGGTTGGCAGAGAGGGATTCACCCCTCCACTTT	CAIRLAERDSPLHF
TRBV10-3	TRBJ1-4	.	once	TGTGCCATCAGTCACGGGGGTGTGGATGAAAAACTGTTTTTT	CAISHGGVDEKLFF
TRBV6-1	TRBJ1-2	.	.	TGTGCCAGCAGGGACCCTCTGGGAGGCGGCTACACCTTC	CASRDPLGGGYTF
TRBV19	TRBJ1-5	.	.	TGTGCCAGTAGTATCAGACACGGTCAAGATAGCAATCAGCCCCAGCATTTT	CASSIRHGQDSNQPQHF
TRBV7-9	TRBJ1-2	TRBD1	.	TGTGCCAGCAGCTCCTTTGGGACAGGGCTTGGCTACACCTTC	CASSSFGTGLGYTF
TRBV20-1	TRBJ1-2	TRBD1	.	TGCAGTGCTAGGCGGACAGGGGCCGACTATGGCTACACCTTC	CSARRTGADYGYTF
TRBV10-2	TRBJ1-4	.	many	TGCGCCAGCAGTATGAGTGAAAAACTGTTTTTT	CASSMSEKLFF
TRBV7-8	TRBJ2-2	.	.	TGTGCCAGCAGCTTGGTCAGTGTTTTT	CASSLVSVF
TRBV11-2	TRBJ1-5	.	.	TGTGCCAGCAGCACTGGAACAGGGATCCATCAGCCCCAGCATTTT	CASSTGTGIHQPQHF
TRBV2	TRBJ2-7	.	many	TGTGCCAGCAGTGAGGGCAGCAATTACGAGCAGTACTTC	CASSEGSNYEQYF
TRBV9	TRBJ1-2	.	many	TGTGCCAGCAGCGATCGCTATGGCTACACCTTC	CASSDRYGYTF
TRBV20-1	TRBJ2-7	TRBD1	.	TGCAGTGCTAACGATGGGACAGGTCACTACGAGCAGTACTTC	CSANDGTGHYEQYF
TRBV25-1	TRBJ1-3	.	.	TGTGCCAGCAGTGCTAAGGCGGGTGGAAACACCATATATTTT	CASSAKAGGNTIYF
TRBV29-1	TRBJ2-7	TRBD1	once	TGCAGCGTTGTCCGGGACAGGGGCAGGTACGAGCAGTACTTC	CSVVRDRGRYEQYF